This T cell receptor beta chain was profiled in a study of T cells in Graves' hyperthyroidism and ophthalmopathy (dated 2019 in TCRdb). For the study in its entirety: A discovery cohort of around 100 patients, about 40 with Graves' ophthalmopathy and approximately 55 with stable Graves' hyperthyroidism, was used to find distinguishing TCR V-J signatures. Prospective prediction of ophthalmopathy was tested in an independent validation cohort consisting of 18 to 20 hyperthyroidism patients and more than 15 patients who later progressed to ophthalmopathy. For training and testing, the 80 to 100 patients in the discovery cohort were randomly divided in a 7:3 ratio. In several Graves' hyperthyroidism patients, the study also compared T-cell repertoires from thyroid tissue with T-cell repertoires from blood. Following sampling, methimazole starting at 30 mg daily was given to hyperthyroidism patients, and high-dose intravenous methylprednisolone was given to ophthalmopathy patients. According to the paper, TCR Vbeta CDR3 sequencing was carried out on over 130 peripheral blood samples, which came from fewer than 50 ophthalmopathy, around 75 hyperthyroidism and roughly 17 progressor patients. Overall study outcomes, separate from this receptor: Most expanded thyroid clonotypes (frequency above 0.001) were also detected in blood, a finding suggesting that blood repertoires may reflect thyroid immune responses. During validation, the model predicted progression to ophthalmopathy a median of approximately 6.5 months ahead of onset, with more than 60% sensitivity and less than 85% specificity. Sample size was not statistically predetermined, and blinding of investigators to group allocation was not performed. A model built on a 13 V-J signature distinguished ophthalmopathy from stable hyperthyroidism, reaching 85% to 90% sensitivity and approximately 81% specificity in cross-validation and 80%/75% in testing.

TCR beta CDR3 regions were amplified from RNA transcripts. For the first round of RT-PCR on the TCR CDR3, the HTBI primer set was used together with the Qiagen OneStep RT-PCR kit. The libraries were constructed in a second round of multiplex PCR and then size-selected and purified. Sequencing of the libraries was done on an Illumina HiSeq2000 using paired-end 100 bp reads. Turning to the authors' computational methods: Raw data were processed with SOAPnuke, discarding reads with adapters, uncalled bases, mean Phred below 15, or no exact constant-primer or identifier match. High-quality paired reads were merged using COPE v1.2.5, and each unique nucleotide sequence was defined as a clonotype. MiTCR v1.1 was used to align clonotypes to the IMGT TRBV, TRBD and TRBJ reference segments. The analysis was restricted to V-J combinations with a frequency above 0.0001, which together covered approximately 99% of the repertoires. The TCS score was defined as F50 (clonal expansion) divided by E x V (chaos), with BLOSUM62-based TCRdist calculated between CDR3 peptides within each V-J. Welch's t-statistics and random forest reduced 450 to 600 V-J features to 13, which were used in a naive Bayes classifier (R e1071). TCRdb handled the public reads itself, with Q25 trimming in fastp and clone calling in MiXCR, and kept productive beta chains. Under each unique CDR3 protein, matching rows form one entry showing the most common genes and DNA. For this entry, the V and J calls and clone size follow TCRdb and not the study's own pipeline. The table for this sample lists roughly 580,000 distinct CDR3 sequences; 35% to 55% of them were counted only once. The ten most abundant clones make up 8.2% of the sample.

According to the germline V gene, CDR1 reads SGHTA and CDR2 reads FQGTGA. The CDR3 has 15 amino acids, counting the end cysteine and phenylalanine. Solely the CDR3 DNA is kept, with 45 bases framed from the first base. V loses 5 bases, J loses 7 bases, and the germline ends lie 21 bases apart. As for this clonotype: It has no known antigen specificity. No much larger clonotype is one base removed from it; base qualities were not supplied.

Graves' hyperthyroidism was defined as stable when no progression to ophthalmopathy occurred over 18 months of follow-up. The hyperthyroidism patients were between 18 and 65 years old and newly diagnosed, with a disease duration of less than 2 months. The study excluded patients with uncontrolled infections, other autoimmune diseases, pregnancy or lactation. Diagnoses relied on clinical symptoms, serum thyroxine and TRAb, thyroid ultrasound and orbital computed tomography. Trizol reagent was used to extract total RNA, and RNA quality was then checked on an Agilent 2100 Bioanalyzer. The source of this sequence is a young woman with Graves' hyperthyroidism. Donor details come from another sample of the same person, matched by shared clones. The chain employs TRBV7-3 and TRBJ2-7; the D segment could be TRBD2, given 7 matching bases. The specimen was peripheral blood or thyroid tissue (not recorded which). The CDR3 reads CASSQDSPGRGEQYF. Read as DNA, the sequence is TGTGCCAGCAGCCAAGACTCCCCTGGGAGGGGGGAGCAGTACTTC.